One and the same sample provided the 30 T cell receptor beta chains below, sequenced in a study of blood T cell repertoires in COVID-19. The repertoire was sequenced with immunoSEQ multiplex PCR; TCRdb's copy has only in-frame clones and lacks some. Among some 110,000 clones listed, roughly 87% were seen once. The sample consisted of peripheral blood. Every receptor here comes from a man in his forties or fifties with acute or convalescent COVID-19.

The V call is TRBV12-2, the J call TRBJ2-3; the table calls TRBD1, which could not be checked here. TRBV12-2 corresponds to a pseudogene. The CDR3 sequence is 15 residues long. CDR3 nucleotides: TGTGCAAGTCGCTTAGGGGACAGGGGGAAAGATACGCAGTATTTT. Translating it yields CASRLGDRGKDTQYF.

The V gene is TRBV13, the J gene TRBJ1-4, with TRBD1 matching 7 bases. From germline, CDR1 is PRHDT and CDR2 FYEKMQ (reference sequence). V gave up 5 bases and J gave up 2 bases; unmatched junction bases: 2. The CDR3 extends over 14 amino acids. The CDR3 loop reads CASSPGQTNEKLFF. The CDR3 DNA is TGTGCCAGCAGCCCGGGACAGACTAATGAAAAACTGTTTTTT.

This clone was counted a single time. This chain connects TRBV3-1 (or the pseudogene TRBV3-2) to TRBJ2-2, with a possible D match to TRBD1 (5 bases). The CDR3 has 17 residues. The V end lost 0 bases, the J end lost 0 bases, and 11 bases lay between the germline ends. The V gene's germline CDR1 is LGHDT and CDR2 YNNKEL (reference sequence). CDR3 in amino acids: CASSQDWTTANTGELFF. CDR3 sequence (DNA): TGTGCCAGCAGCCAAGATTGGACAACCGCGAACACCGGGGAGCTGTTTTTT.

This rearrangement joins TRBV7-6 to TRBJ1-2; D uncertain. Germline CDR1 SGHVS, CDR2 FNYEAQ. The CDR3 is 10 residues long. Trimming removed 1 base from V and 10 bases from J, with 4 bases in between. The CDR3 protein is CASSLVLYTF. The CDR3 DNA reads as TGTGCCAGCAGCTTAGTCCTCTACACCTTC.

The gene calls are TRBV25-1 and TRBJ2-3; 12 bases line up with TRBD2. The trim removed 1 base at V and 4 bases at J, leaving 6 bases unmatched. In germline, CDR1 is MGHDK, CDR2 SYGVNS. The CDR3 runs 17 residues. CDR3 in DNA: TGTGCCAGCAGTGAATCCCTAGCGGGGGGGTGGGCAGATACGCAGTATTTT. Amino acids: CASSESLAGGWADTQYF.

The V and J genes are TRBV21-1 and TRBJ2-1; the D call TRBD2 from the table was never checked on the DNA. TRBV21-1 is a pseudogene. The CDR3 spans 18 residues. CDR3 nucleotide sequence: TGTGCCAGCAGCAACCGGACTAGCGGGAATATCTCCTACAATGAGCAGTTCTTC. This translates into CASSNRTSGNISYNEQFF.

The V and J genes are TRBV7-9 and TRBJ2-7, with D possibly being TRBD2 (6 bases). The CDR3 is 14 amino acids. The V and J ends lost 2 bases and 2 bases respectively, with 10 bases between them. CDR1 and CDR2 (germline): SEHNR, FQNEAQ (reference sequence). Written as DNA, the CDR3 is TGTGCCAGCAGCTTATCGGGGGTCACCTACGAGCAGTACTTC. Translation: CASSLSGVTYEQYF.

This chain uses TRBV9 with TRBJ2-3; D may be TRBD2 (5 bases). Germline V gene lookup returns CDR1 SGDLS and CDR2 YYNGEE. V lost 3 bases to trimming and J lost 0 bases, with 14 bases between them. The CDR3 contains 16 residues. CDR3 bases: TGTGCCAGCAGCGCCCGACGCGGGCTAAGCACAGATACGCAGTATTTT. This codes for CASSARRGLSTDTQYF.

The V and J genes are TRBV12-5 and TRBJ2-5; no firm D call. The ends were cut back, 6 bases at V and 5 bases at J, with 7 bases in the middle. The germline V gene encodes CDR1 LGHNT and CDR2 FRNRAP. The CDR3 consists of 11 residues. In DNA form, the CDR3 reads TGTGCTAGTGGCCTCGAGGAGACCCAGTACTTC. It specifies CASGLEETQYF.

The rearrangement joins TRBV5-1 to TRBJ2-5; D gene uncertain. Germline lookup yields CDR1 SGHRS and CDR2 YFSETQ. This CDR3 spans 15 amino acids. The V gene lost 0 bases and the J gene lost 1 base, with 10 bases spanning the gap. This CDR3 reads CASSLAVSVQETQYF. The CDR3 region has the DNA TGCGCCAGCAGCTTGGCAGTGTCCGTCCAAGAGACCCAGTACTTC.

V and J are TRBV5-1 and TRBJ2-2, with a tentative D call TRBD1 (6 bases). V lost 5 bases to trimming and J lost 2 bases, with 22 bases between them. Per germline, CDR1 SGHRS and CDR2 YFSETQ. This CDR3 is built from 18 residues. CDR3 protein: CASSWDRTAHLNTGELFF. CDR3 bases: TGCGCCAGCAGTTGGGACCGGACAGCTCACCTAAACACCGGGGAGCTGTTTTTT. The whole variable domain, filled in from reference TRBV5-1 and TRBJ2-2, reads KAGVTQTPRYLIKTRGQQVTLSCSPISGHRSVSWYQQTPGQGLQFLFEYFSETQRNKGNFPGRFSGRQFSNSRSEMNVSTLELGDSALYLCASSWDRTAHLNTGELFFGEGSRLTVL.

DNA for the CDR3: TGTGCCAGCAGTCCCCACTACAGGGGCAATCAGCCCCAGCATTTT. This translates into CASSPHYRGNQPQHF. The chain has TRBV28 and TRBJ1-5; tentatively, D is TRBD1 (6 bases). Germline V CDR1 and CDR2: MDHEN, SYDVKM. Trimming took 5 bases from V and 2 from J, leaving 13 bases between them. CDR3 length: 15 amino acids.

The chain has TRBV7-2 and TRBJ1-2, with a weak D call TRBD1 (6 bases). Trimming shortened V by 3 bases and J by 7 bases, and 15 bases separated the two germline ends. This CDR3 is 14 amino acids long. Germline lookup yields CDR1 SGHTA and CDR2 FQGNSA. CDR3 sequence reads: CASSFKGVSGGYTF. CDR3 in DNA: TGTGCCAGCAGCTTTAAGGGGGTCTCGGGTGGCTACACCTTC.

This chain joins TRBV2 and TRBJ1-5, with D uncertain. Germline V gene data show CDR1 as SNHLY and CDR2 as FYNNEI. The CDR3 consists of 13 residues. The germline V and J ends were trimmed by 1 base and 5 bases, with 6 bases remaining between them. CDR3 residues: CASSEGSYQPQHF. CDR3 DNA sequence: TGTGCCAGCAGTGAAGGAAGCTATCAGCCCCAGCATTTT. Full variable domain (outside the CDR3, taken from reference TRBV2 and TRBJ1-5): EPEVTQTPSHQVTQMGQEVILRCVPISNHLYFYWYRQILGQKVEFLVSFYNNEISEKSEIFDDQFSVERPDGSNFTLKIRSTKLEDSAMYFCASSEGSYQPQHFGDGTRLSIL.

J is TRBJ1-5 and V is TRBV6-4; 10 positions agree with TRBD1. In germline, CDR1 is MRHNA, CDR2 SNTAGT. Trimming removed 6 bases from V and 3 bases from J; junction bases left unmatched: 2. The CDR3 runs to 14 residues. In nucleotides, the CDR3 is TGTGCCAGCAGGGGACAGGGGCACAATCAGCCCCAGCATTTT. Translation gives CASRGQGHNQPQHF.

The chain has TRBV5-4 and TRBJ1-2, with 9 bases matching TRBD1. CDR1 is SGHNT and CDR2 is YYREEE in the germline V gene (reference sequence). The CDR3 spans 19 residues. Germline trimming cut 3 bases from V and 2 bases from J; bases unmatched to any gene: 17. DNA of the CDR3: TGTGCCAGCAGCTCCCCGAGGCAGGACAGGGGACGATCGAACTATGGCTACACCTTC. It translates to CASSSPRQDRGRSNYGYTF.

This clone was seen only once. This chain connects TRBV6-5 to TRBJ1-5; 12 positions agree with TRBD1. This CDR3 comprises 15 residues. Germline V CDR1 and CDR2: MNHEY, SVGAGI. V lost 4 bases to trimming and J lost 3 bases; unmatched junction nucleotides: 1. CDR3 residues: CASSLGQGANQPQHF. The CDR3 DNA sequence: TGTGCCAGCAGTTTGGGACAGGGGGCCAATCAGCCCCAGCATTTT.

The rearrangement links TRBV5-6 to TRBJ2-2; the match to TRBD1 covers 8 bases. Losses at the gene ends were 5 bases for V and 7 bases for J; bases not matched to a gene: 4. This CDR3 is built from 13 residues. CDR1 is SGHDT, CDR2 YYEEEE, per germline. CDR3 region: CASSRQGYGELFF. Written as DNA, the CDR3 is TGTGCCAGCAGTCGACAGGGGTACGGGGAGCTGTTTTTT.

This clone has only one observation. The chain employs TRBV5-6 and TRBJ1-2; D gene uncertain. The V gene lost 4 bases and the J gene lost 4 bases, with 8 bases spanning the gap. This CDR3 spans 12 amino acids. Germline V lookup: CDR1 SGHDT, CDR2 YYEEEE. CDR3 in DNA: TGTGCCAGCAGCGGAGACGCCTATGGCTACACCTTC. Its translation is CASSGDAYGYTF.

This clone has a single count. The genes are TRBV4-2 and TRBJ2-7, with no clear D. The CDR3 totals 15 residues. Trimming removed 0 bases from V and 0 bases from J, with 9 bases in between. CDR1 and CDR2 from the germline V gene are LGHNA and YNFKEQ. The CDR3 here is CASSQDRGSSYEQYF. The CDR3 DNA sequence: TGTGCCAGCAGCCAAGATCGCGGCAGCTCCTACGAGCAGTACTTC.

The V and J genes are TRBV16 and TRBJ2-7; 7 bases match TRBD2. The trim removed 4 bases at V and 1 base at J, leaving 4 bases unmatched. The CDR3 has 14 amino acids. CDR1 and CDR2 from the germline V gene are KGHSY and FQNENV. CDR3 residues: CASSRTSPSYEQYF. As DNA, the CDR3 is TGTGCCAGCAGCCGGACTAGTCCTTCCTACGAGCAGTACTTC.

The genes are TRBV4-1 and TRBJ2-3; D perhaps matches TRBD2 (6 bases). The V gene's germline CDR1 is MGHRA and CDR2 YSYEKL. Trimming stripped 5 bases from V and 3 bases from J, with 24 bases between. The CDR3 runs to 18 residues. The CDR3: CASSSSLFLAGRTDTQYF. The CDR3 DNA reads TGCGCCAGCAGCTCCAGCCTGTTTTTGGCAGGGAGGACAGATACGCAGTATTTT.

J is TRBJ2-1 and V is TRBV11-2; TRBD2 matches 12 bases. Germline lookup yields CDR1 SGHAT and CDR2 FQNNGV. CDR3 size: 16 residues. The J segment lost 3 bases and the V segment lost 3 bases, leaving 3 bases of the junction unmatched. CDR3 in amino acids: CASSFELAGGYNEQFF. CDR3 DNA: TGTGCCAGCAGCTTTGAACTAGCGGGAGGCTACAATGAGCAGTTCTTC.

The chain recombines TRBV19 with TRBJ1-4; D remains unclear. The CDR3 spans 17 residues. The germline V and J ends were trimmed by 2 bases and 2 bases, with 15 bases remaining between them. Per germline, CDR1 LNHDA and CDR2 SQIVND (reference sequence). CDR3 region: CASSIYALVGTNEKLFF. CDR3 coding DNA: TGTGCCAGTAGTATATATGCTTTGGTCGGGACTAATGAAAAACTGTTTTTT.

The chain couples TRBV6-6 to TRBJ1-5; D gene uncertain. Germline values: CDR1 MNHNY, CDR2 SVGAGI (reference sequence). The CDR3 is 11 residues long. V was cut by 5 bases and J by 12 bases, with 11 bases left in between. The CDR3 spells CASSLAAFQHF. The CDR3 coding sequence is TGTGCCAGCAGTCTCGCGGCTTTCCAGCATTTT.

The V gene is TRBV5-8, the J gene TRBJ2-1; 9 nucleotides agree with TRBD2. The V gene end was trimmed by 4 bases and the J gene end by 0 bases; junction bases not matched to a gene: 2. Germline V gene lookup returns CDR1 SGHTS and CDR2 YDEGEE. The CDR3 totals 15 residues. DNA for the CDR3: TGTGCCAGCAGCCAGACTAGCGGCTCCTACAATGAGCAGTTCTTC. Amino acid sequence: CASSQTSGSYNEQFF.

The V gene is TRBV29-1, the J gene TRBJ2-7, with a possible D match to TRBD2 (6 bases). Germline assignment: CDR1 SQVTM and CDR2 ANQGSEA. The CDR3 covers 13 residues. With 6 bases removed from V and 3 bases from J, the gap between germline ends came to 15 bases. CDR3 coding DNA: TGCAGCGTCCTGGAGGGACGCTTCTACGAGCAGTACTTC. It translates to CSVLEGRFYEQYF.

A few counts support this clone. In nucleotides, the CDR3 is TGTGCCAGCAGCTTGGTTGGCGGGAGGTACAATGAGCAGTTCTTC. It encodes CASSLVGGRYNEQFF. This rearrangement joins TRBV5-5 to TRBJ2-1, with 8 bases lining up with TRBD2. V lost 0 bases to trimming and J lost 4 bases; unmatched junction nucleotides: 3. The germline V gene encodes CDR1 SGHKS and CDR2 YYEKEE (reference sequence). The length of the CDR3 is 15 residues.

Only one count was recorded for this clone. The V and J genes are TRBV5-1 and TRBJ2-2; 8 nucleotides match TRBD1. Germline lookup yields CDR1 SGHRS and CDR2 YFSETQ. This CDR3 region has 17 residues. The V segment lost 1 base and the J segment 5 bases; nucleotides outside the gene matches: 10. CDR3: CASSLTRQGALTGELFF. The CDR3 coding sequence is TGCGCCAGCAGCTTGACCCGCCAGGGGGCGTTGACCGGGGAGCTGTTTTTT.

A single count supports this clone. The J gene is TRBJ2-1, the V gene TRBV11-2; weak D call: TRBD1 (6 bases). CDR3 length: 15 residues. V dropped 0 bases and J dropped 5 bases, with 11 bases sitting between them. Per the germline V gene, CDR1 is SGHAT and CDR2 is FQNNGV. CDR3 in amino acids: CASSLDQGTHNEQFF. In nucleotides, the CDR3 is TGTGCCAGCAGCTTAGATCAGGGGACCCACAATGAGCAGTTCTTC.